This T cell receptor beta chain was sequenced during a study of tumor and adjacent non-tumor tissue in lung cancer. TCRbeta libraries were built with three rounds of nested PCR, modified from ARM-PCR. Each CDR3 protein is one row after TCRdb ran MiXCR on the multiplex PCR reads. There are about 68,000 distinct CDR3 sequences in the sample; 60% occur only once, and 20% lies in the top ten. By proportion, this clonotype is medium-sized (0.01 to 0.1%). RNA was extracted from bulk tissue without any cell sorting. CDR1 SGHNT and CDR2 YENEEA come from the germline V gene. The CDR3 runs 14 residues. Trimming took 5 bases from V and 7 from J, leaving 14 bases between them.

This chain links TRBV11-3 with TRBJ2-2; D is undetermined. The sequenced sample consisted of lung tumor tissue. The sequence came from a middle-aged man with non-small cell lung cancer. The CDR3 loop is CASSPRTDLGELFF. The CDR3 nucleotides are TGTGCCAGCAGCCCGAGGACCGATCTCGGGGAGCTGTTTTTT.